The rows below give T cell receptor beta chains drawn from one sample of a study. TCRdb called the RT-PCR reads again in MiXCR, with one record for every CDR3 protein. Of hundreds of thousands of distinct CDR3 sequences detected, more than 13% appear once; the ten largest clones hold around 3.3%. Sequenced sample: memory CD4+ T cells from blood. These receptors all come from a female donor in good health, serving as a healthy control. Both conserved end residues are part of each CDR3. The order of the fields is D gene, J gene, clone size, V gene, CDR3 protein, CDR3 DNA. D genes are given only for firm matches. Rows may omit the clone size; those that give it use once, few, many or a size class.

>-|TRBJ1-6|-|TRBV20-1
CSATTGTSGSPLHF
TGCAGTGCCACGACCGGGACCTCCGGTTCACCCCTCCACTTT
>TRBD2|TRBJ2-2|many|TRBV6-5
CASRRIAGGNTGELFF
TGTGCCAGCAGACGTATAGCGGGAGGGAACACCGGGGAGCTGTTTTTT
>-|TRBJ1-2|few|TRBV19
CASSRSSEGHRYGYTF
TGTGCCAGTAGTAGGTCGTCGGAAGGGCACCGGTATGGCTACACCTTC
>-|TRBJ1-2|-|TRBV5-1
CASSASGDSNGYTF
TGCGCCAGCAGCGCGTCAGGTGACAGTAATGGCTACACCTTC
>TRBD1|TRBJ2-7|-|TRBV27
CASSRRGQDVIEQYF
TGTGCCAGCAGTCGTCGGGGACAGGATGTGATCGAGCAGTACTTC
>TRBD2|TRBJ2-1|few|TRBV20-1
CSAKTWQGGNNEQFF
TGCAGTGCTAAAACGTGGCAGGGAGGGAACAATGAGCAGTTCTTC
>-|TRBJ1-2|few|TRBV28
CASSLLGRRENGYTF
TGTGCCAGCAGTTTATTGGGCCGGAGGGAGAATGGCTACACCTTC
>-|TRBJ2-7|few|TRBV9
CASSASGTYGYEQYF
TGTGCCAGCAGCGCCTCGGGGACTTACGGCTACGAGCAGTACTTC
>TRBD1|TRBJ1-1|few|TRBV10-3
CAIRRTGGDTANTEAFF
TGTGCCATCAGGAGGACAGGGGGAGACACTGCGAACACTGAAGCTTTCTTT
>TRBD2|TRBJ2-7|few|TRBV29-1
CSGEREGTDEQYF
TGCAGTGGCGAACGGGAGGGCACTGACGAGCAGTACTTC
>-|TRBJ2-5|many|TRBV28
CASTTLVTETQYF
TGTGCCAGCACCACTCTAGTTACGGAGACCCAGTACTTC
>-|TRBJ2-3|few|TRBV5-1
CASSLARDIQYF
TGCGCCAGCAGCTTGGCCCGTGATATACAGTATTTT
>-|TRBJ2-2|-|TRBV4-3
CASSQEGGQVTGELFF
TGCGCCAGCAGCCAAGAGGGGGGGCAGGTCACCGGGGAGCTGTTTTTT
>TRBD2|TRBJ2-3|-|TRBV28
CASSPASGFTDTQYF
TGTGCCAGCAGCCCCGCTAGCGGGTTCACAGATACGCAGTATTTT
>TRBD1|TRBJ1-5|few|TRBV20-1
CSARDVTGGEEAQHF
TGCAGTGCTAGAGATGTTACAGGGGGCGAAGAGGCCCAGCATTTT
>-|TRBJ1-3|-|TRBV30
CAWSRGASGNTIYF
TGTGCCTGGTCGCGGGGGGCCTCTGGAAACACCATATATTTT
>TRBD2|TRBJ2-1|few|TRBV12-3/TRBV12-4
CASSLFSGSSNEQFF
TGTGCCAGCAGCCTCTTCAGCGGGAGTTCGAATGAGCAGTTCTTC
>TRBD1|TRBJ2-6|many|TRBV10-3
CAISTGQGAGANVLTF
TGTGCCATCAGTACGGGACAGGGGGCTGGGGCCAACGTCCTGACTTTC
>-|TRBJ2-5|many|TRBV11-2
CASSLPGVETQYF
TGTGCCAGCAGCTTACCGGGAGTGGAGACCCAGTACTTC
>-|TRBJ2-1|many|TRBV29-1
CSVARDGNEQFF
TGCAGCGTAGCCCGGGACGGCAATGAGCAGTTCTTC
>-|TRBJ2-5|few|TRBV20-1
CSATDFQETQYF
TGCAGTGCTACGGACTTCCAAGAGACCCAGTACTTC
>-|TRBJ2-3|many|TRBV20-1
CSARVDSTDTQYF
TGCAGTGCTAGAGTGGACAGCACAGATACGCAGTATTTT
>TRBD1|TRBJ2-4|-|TRBV5-8
CASSETGGGNIQYF
TGTGCCAGCAGCGAGACAGGGGGCGGAAACATTCAGTACTTC
>TRBD1|TRBJ1-6|few|TRBV6-2/TRBV6-3
CASSYARQGVSPLHF
TGTGCCAGCAGTTACGCCCGACAGGGGGTCTCACCCCTCCACTTT
>TRBD2|TRBJ2-5|many|TRBV27
CASSREVWETQYF
TGTGCCAGCAGTCGGGAGGTCTGGGAGACCCAGTACTTC